One sample yielded the 4 T cell receptor beta chains listed below, sequenced in a study of CXCR4 blockade with PD-1 therapy in pancreatic cancer. Libraries were prepared by immunoSEQ multiplex PCR; TCRdb keeps only in-frame clonotypes and omits some of them. This table holds 6,000 or so clones, approximately 34% found once. The source material was tumor tissue. Receptors originate from a human donor with pancreatic ductal adenocarcinoma.

The chain joins TRBV11-3 to TRBJ2-1; 10 bases align to TRBD1. CDR3 length equals 15 residues. Germline CDR1 reads SGHNT; CDR2 reads YENEEA. The junction had 9 bases not matched to a gene; V was cut back by 5 bases and J by 8 bases. CDR3 sequence reads: CASSRPGTGDDEQFF. The CDR3 DNA reads as TGTGCCAGCAGCCGTCCCGGGACAGGGGACGATGAGCAGTTCTTC.

The CDR3 reads CATSRDKAVEETQYF. The CDR3, as DNA: TGTGCCACCAGCAGAGATAAGGCCGTCGAAGAGACCCAGTACTTC. The rearrangement uses TRBV15 and TRBJ2-5; D is unclear. The CDR3 is 15 amino acids. Germline V gives CDR1 LNHNV, CDR2 YYDKDF (reference sequence). V was clipped by 0 bases and J by 3 bases, with 11 bases between them.

The chain carries TRBV28 and TRBJ2-3; 7 bases match TRBD2. Germline V gene sequence: CDR1 MDHEN, CDR2 SYDVKM. The J segment lost 1 base and the V segment lost 7 bases, leaving 11 bases of the junction unmatched. This CDR3 contains 16 residues. CDR3 bases: TGTGCCAGCACCAGCTTTCGGGGGAGGGGCACAGATACGCAGTATTTT. Translation: CASTSFRGRGTDTQYF.

This chain uses TRBV28 with TRBJ2-7; TRBD2 is a possible D gene (6 bases). Deletions cut 5 bases from V and 4 bases from J, with 9 bases between. There are 12 residues in the CDR3. The germline V gene has CDR1 MDHEN and CDR2 SYDVKM. CDR3 amino acids: CASSLGLYEQYF. The CDR3 DNA is TGTGCCAGCAGTCTGGGACTTTACGAGCAGTACTTC. Full variable domain (missing parts from reference TRBV28 and TRBJ2-7): DVKVTQSSRYLVKRTGEKVFLECVQDMDHENMFWYRQDPGLGLRLIYFSYDVKMKEKGDIPEGYSVSREKKERFSLILESASTNQTSMYLCASSLGLYEQYFGPGTRLTVT.